These 11 T cell receptor beta chains originate from one sample sequenced in a study of blood T cell repertoires in COVID-19. The assay was immunoSEQ multiplex PCR, and TCRdb's table has in-frame clones only and misses some. The data contain about 50,000 clones, 70% to 85% of them singletons. The sample comprised peripheral blood. The receptors stem from a man between 65 and 80 years old with acute or convalescent COVID-19.

V is TRBV2 and J is TRBJ1-2; D remains unclear. CDR1 is SNHLY, CDR2 FYNNEI, per germline. The V and J ends lost 6 bases and 0 bases respectively, with 11 bases between them. The CDR3 is 14 residues long. CDR3 loop: CASRGDGSNYGYTF. For the CDR3, the DNA is TGTGCCAGCAGGGGCGACGGATCTAACTATGGCTACACCTTC.

The rearrangement links TRBV28 to TRBJ1-5; TRBD1 is a possible D gene (5 bases). Per germline, CDR1 MDHEN and CDR2 SYDVKM. The germline V and J ends were trimmed by 7 bases and 6 bases, with 13 bases remaining between them. This CDR3 has 13 amino acids. The CDR3 DNA reads as TGTGCCAGCATGAGGCAGGGCACTCAGCCCCAGCATTTT. Its protein is CASMRQGTQPQHF.

This clone was seen more than once but under ten times. The chain joins TRBV5-1 to TRBJ1-1; TRBD1 aligns across 9 bases. The V gene end was trimmed by 5 bases and the J gene end by 3 bases; junction bases not matched to a gene: 5. Germline V gene sequence: CDR1 SGHRS, CDR2 YFSETQ. The CDR3 extends over 14 amino acids. CDR3 residues: CASSSGQGDTEAFF. DNA for the CDR3: TGCGCCAGCAGTTCGGGACAGGGTGACACTGAAGCTTTCTTT.

The chain links TRBV7-8 to TRBJ2-1; D might be TRBD2 (5 bases). The V gene lost 4 bases and the J gene lost 1 base, with 11 bases spanning the gap. CDR3 size: 15 residues. CDR1 is SGHVS and CDR2 is FQNEAQ in the germline V gene. The CDR3 coding sequence is TGTGCCAGCAGCTCAAGGACTGGGTCCTACAATGAGCAGTTCTTC. This gives the protein CASSSRTGSYNEQFF.

V is TRBV28 and J is TRBJ2-7; a weak D match, TRBD2 (7 bases). Trimming stripped 7 bases from V and 4 bases from J, with 20 bases between. The germline V gene has CDR1 MDHEN and CDR2 SYDVKM. This CDR3 spans 15 amino acids. The CDR3 protein is CASIPPGGLGYEQYF. The CDR3, as DNA: TGTGCCAGCATTCCCCCCGGGGGGCTTGGGTACGAGCAGTACTTC.

The rearrangement links TRBV15 to TRBJ2-7; D is ambiguous. Germline lookup yields CDR1 LNHNV and CDR2 YYDKDF (reference sequence). CDR3 length: 14 residues. Between the trimmed V and J ends, which lost 1 base and 0 bases, there was a span of 7 bases. CDR3 sequence (DNA): TGTGCCACCAGCAGAGCCGGGTCCTCCTACGAGCAGTACTTC. Translated: CATSRAGSSYEQYF.

The J gene is TRBJ2-1, the V gene TRBV11-3, with 8 bases lining up with TRBD1. The V gene's germline CDR1 is SGHNT and CDR2 YENEEA. The CDR3 sequence is 16 residues long. V shed 0 bases, J shed 9 bases, and the junction held 10 bases outside the gene matches. CDR3 region: CASSLDLGQGASEQFF. The CDR3 DNA is TGTGCCAGCAGCTTAGATCTAGGGCAGGGGGCGAGTGAGCAGTTCTTC.

This clone was picked up a small number of times. This CDR3 reads CASSLGSHQPQHF. Written as DNA, the CDR3 is TGCGCCAGCAGCCTCGGGAGTCATCAGCCCCAGCATTTT. The chain employs TRBV5-1 and TRBJ1-5; D gene uncertain. Germline assignment: CDR1 SGHRS and CDR2 YFSETQ. V lost 4 bases and J 5 bases, leaving 10 bases between the germline ends. The CDR3 extends over 13 amino acids.

This chain connects TRBV5-5 to TRBJ2-7, with TRBD2 matching over 15 bases. The junction had 8 bases not matched to a gene; V was cut back by 4 bases and J by 6 bases. Looked up from germline, CDR1 is SGHKS and CDR2 is YYEKEE (reference sequence). This CDR3 region has 16 residues. The DNA for the CDR3 is TGTGCCAGCAGCCCCGGGACTAGCGGGAGGCCCTCCGAGCAGTACTTC. As protein: CASSPGTSGRPSEQYF.

The sample holds many counts of this clone. The gene calls are TRBV27 and TRBJ2-2; no clear D gene. Trimming cost V 7 bases and J 2 bases, with 8 bases left between them. Germline assignment: CDR1 MNHEY and CDR2 SMNVEV (reference sequence). The CDR3 has 13 amino acids. The CDR3 loop is CASIDINTGELFF. In DNA form, the CDR3 reads TGTGCCAGCATCGACATCAACACCGGGGAGCTGTTTTTT.

In nucleotides, the CDR3 is TGCAGTGCCCCAACACTAGGTGAGCAGTTCTTC. Its protein is CSAPTLGEQFF. The chain joins TRBV20-1 to TRBJ2-1; tentative D call: TRBD2 (5 bases). Germline values: CDR1 DFQATT, CDR2 SNEGSKA (reference sequence). V was shortened by 6 bases and J by 9 bases, with 12 bases between the two germline ends. The CDR3 has 11 amino acids.